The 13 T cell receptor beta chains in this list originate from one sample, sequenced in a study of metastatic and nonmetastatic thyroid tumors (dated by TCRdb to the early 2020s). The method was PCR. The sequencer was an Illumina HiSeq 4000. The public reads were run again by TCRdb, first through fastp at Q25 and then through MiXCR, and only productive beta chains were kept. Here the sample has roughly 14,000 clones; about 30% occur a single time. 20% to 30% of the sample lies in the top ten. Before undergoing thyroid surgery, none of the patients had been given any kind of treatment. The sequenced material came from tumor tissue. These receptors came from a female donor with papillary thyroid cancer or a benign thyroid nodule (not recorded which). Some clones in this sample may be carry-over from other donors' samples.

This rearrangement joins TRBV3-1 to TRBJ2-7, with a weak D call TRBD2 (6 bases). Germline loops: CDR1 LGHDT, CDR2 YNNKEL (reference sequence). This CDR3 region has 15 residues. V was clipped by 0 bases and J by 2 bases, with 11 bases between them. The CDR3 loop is CASSQDRGSAYEQYF. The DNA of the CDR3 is TGTGCCAGCAGCCAAGATCGGGGGTCCGCCTACGAGCAGTACTTC.

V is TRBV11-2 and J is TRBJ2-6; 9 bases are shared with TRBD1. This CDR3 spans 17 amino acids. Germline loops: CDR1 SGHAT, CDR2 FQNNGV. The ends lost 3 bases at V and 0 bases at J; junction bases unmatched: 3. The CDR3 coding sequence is TGTGCCAGCAGCTTTGGACAGGGGAGCTCTGGGGCCAACGTCCTGACTTTC. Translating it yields CASSFGQGSSGANVLTF.

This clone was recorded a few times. The CDR3 DNA reads as TGTGCCAGTAGTAAGGGAGGGACTGGGGCCAACGTCCTGACTTTC. It yields the protein CASSKGGTGANVLTF. The gene calls are TRBV19 and TRBJ2-6; 7 bases align to TRBD2. V shed 4 bases, J shed 2 bases, and the junction held 2 bases outside the gene matches. The CDR3 sequence is 15 residues long. Germline CDR1 and CDR2: LNHDA and SQIVND (reference sequence).

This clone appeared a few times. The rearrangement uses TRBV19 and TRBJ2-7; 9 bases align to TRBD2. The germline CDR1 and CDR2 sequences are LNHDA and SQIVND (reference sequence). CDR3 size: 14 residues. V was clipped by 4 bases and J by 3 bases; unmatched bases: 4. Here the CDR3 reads CASSTFSGSYEQYF. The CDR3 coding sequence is TGTGCCAGTAGTACCTTTAGCGGGAGCTACGAGCAGTACTTC.

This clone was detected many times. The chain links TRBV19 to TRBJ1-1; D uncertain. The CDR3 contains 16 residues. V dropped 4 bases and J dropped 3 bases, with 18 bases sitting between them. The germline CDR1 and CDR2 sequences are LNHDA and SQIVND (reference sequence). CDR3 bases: TGTGCCAGTAGTACGCTTGTAGGGCCTAAGGACACTGAAGCTTTCTTT. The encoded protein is CASSTLVGPKDTEAFF. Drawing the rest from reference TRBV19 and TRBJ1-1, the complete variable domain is DGGITQSPKYLFRKEGQNVTLSCEQNLNHDAMYWYRQDPGQGLRLIYYSQIVNDFQKGDIAEGYSVSREKKESFPLTVTSAQKNPTAFYLCASSTLVGPKDTEAFFGQGTRLTVV.

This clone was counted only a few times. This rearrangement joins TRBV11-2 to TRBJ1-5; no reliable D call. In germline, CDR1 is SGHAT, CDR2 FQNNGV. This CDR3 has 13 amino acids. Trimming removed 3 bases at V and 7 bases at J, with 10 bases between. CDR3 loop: CASSLGSGQPQHF. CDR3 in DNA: TGTGCCAGCAGCTTGGGATCAGGCCAGCCCCAGCATTTT.

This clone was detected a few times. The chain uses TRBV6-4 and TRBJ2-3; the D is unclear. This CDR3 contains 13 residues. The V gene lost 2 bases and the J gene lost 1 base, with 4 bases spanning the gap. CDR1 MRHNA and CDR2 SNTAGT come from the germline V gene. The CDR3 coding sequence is TGTGCCAGCAGTGACGAGGGCACAGATACGCAGTATTTT. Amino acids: CASSDEGTDTQYF.

This CDR3 is CASSNTAGTRSAEAFF. The CDR3 bases are TGTGCCAGTAGTAACACCGCCGGGACAAGGTCGGCTGAAGCTTTCTTT. The chain joins TRBV19 to TRBJ1-1; tentative D call: TRBD1 (6 bases). V was trimmed by 4 bases and J by 6 bases, leaving 21 bases between them. CDR3 length: 16 amino acids. Looked up from germline, CDR1 is LNHDA and CDR2 is SQIVND (reference sequence). Based on the CDR3 plus reference TRBV19 and TRBJ1-1, the full variable domain is DGGITQSPKYLFRKEGQNVTLSCEQNLNHDAMYWYRQDPGQGLRLIYYSQIVNDFQKGDIAEGYSVSREKKESFPLTVTSAQKNPTAFYLCASSNTAGTRSAEAFFGQGTRLTVV.

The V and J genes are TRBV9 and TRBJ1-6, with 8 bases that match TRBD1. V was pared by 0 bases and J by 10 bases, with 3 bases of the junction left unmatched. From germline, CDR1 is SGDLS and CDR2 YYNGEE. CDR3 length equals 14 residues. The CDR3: CASSVGQGASPLHF. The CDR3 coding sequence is TGTGCCAGCAGCGTAGGTCAGGGGGCCTCACCCCTCCACTTT.

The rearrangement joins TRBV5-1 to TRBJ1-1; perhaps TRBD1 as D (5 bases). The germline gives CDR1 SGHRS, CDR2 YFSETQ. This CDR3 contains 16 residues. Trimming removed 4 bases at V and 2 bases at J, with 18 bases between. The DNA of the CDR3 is TGCGCCAGCAGCCCCACGGTGGGGACGCTAAACACTGAAGCTTTCTTT. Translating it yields CASSPTVGTLNTEAFF.

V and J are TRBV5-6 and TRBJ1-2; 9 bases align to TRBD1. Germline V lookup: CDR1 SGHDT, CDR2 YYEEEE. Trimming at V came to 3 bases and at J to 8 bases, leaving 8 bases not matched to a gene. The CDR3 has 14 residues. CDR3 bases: TGTGCCAGCAGCTGGGACAGGGTATTTGCAGGCTACACCTTC. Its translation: CASSWDRVFAGYTF.

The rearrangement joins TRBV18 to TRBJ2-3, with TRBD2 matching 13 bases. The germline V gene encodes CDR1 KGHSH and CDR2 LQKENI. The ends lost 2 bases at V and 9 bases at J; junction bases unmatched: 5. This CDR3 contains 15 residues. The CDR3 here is CASSPGLAGASTQYF. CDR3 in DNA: TGTGCCAGCTCACCAGGACTAGCGGGAGCTTCGACGCAGTATTTT.

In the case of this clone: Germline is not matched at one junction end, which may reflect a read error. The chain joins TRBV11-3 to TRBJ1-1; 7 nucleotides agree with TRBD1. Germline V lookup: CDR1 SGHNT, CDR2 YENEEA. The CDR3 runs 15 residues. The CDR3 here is CASSSKTGMNTEVFF. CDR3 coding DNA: TGTGCCAGCAGTTCCAAGACAGGGATGAACACTGAAGTTTTCTTT.